A selection of T cell receptor beta chains follows, all from one sample in a study of blood T cell repertoires in COVID-19. The data were produced by immunoSEQ multiplex PCR, yet TCRdb's version contains in-frame clones alone and is incomplete. The sample yields approximately 330,000 clones, roughly 90% seen once. The sample comprised peripheral blood. These receptors all come from a man aged 25-45 years with COVID-19, enrolled during active disease. The CDR3 runs from the conserved cysteine through the conserved F or W. The D gene is left open where the match is weak. Expanded clones are given a class, and other clones once, few, many or no size at all.

TRBD2,TRBV27,few,TRBJ2-1,CASRLGSGRFNEQFF,TGTGCCAGCAGGCTGGGGAGCGGGAGATTCAATGAGCAGTTCTTC
TRBD1,TRBV18,NA,TRBJ1-1,CASSPPNRGLTEAFF,TGTGCCAGCTCACCACCTAACAGGGGGCTCACTGAAGCTTTCTTT
NA,TRBV18,NA,TRBJ2-2,CASSPFDRYTGELFF,TGTGCCAGCTCACCATTCGACAGGTACACCGGGGAGCTGTTTTTT
NA,TRBV19,NA,TRBJ2-5,CASSPTGVKETQYF,TGTGCCAGTAGCCCGACAGGCGTAAAAGAGACCCAGTACTTC
TRBD2,TRBV28,NA,TRBJ2-3,CASSLVQIAGGTDTQYF,TGTGCCAGCAGTTTAGTTCAGATAGCGGGAGGTACAGATACGCAGTATTTT
NA,TRBV7-9,NA,TRBJ2-3,CASSLWSSGTDTQYF,TGTGCCAGCAGCTTATGGAGCTCTGGCACAGATACGCAGTATTTT
TRBD1,TRBV6-5,few,TRBJ2-5,CASSYYRGRETQYF,TGTGCCAGCAGTTATTACAGGGGGAGGGAGACCCAGTACTTC
NA,TRBV24-1,NA,TRBJ2-2,CATSDSSGRSTGELFF,TGTGCCACCAGTGATAGTAGCGGCAGGAGCACCGGGGAGCTGTTTTTT
NA,TRBV5-1,NA,TRBJ1-1,CASSVETAWGLTMNTEAFF,TGCGCCAGCAGCGTGGAGACCGCTTGGGGGCTTACCATGAACACTGAAGCTTTCTTT
NA,TRBV28,NA,TRBJ1-2,CATFGAPYGYTF,TGTGCCACCTTTGGGGCTCCCTATGGCTACACCTTC
NA,TRBV2,once,TRBJ2-2,CASRQGTNTGELFF,TGTGCCAGCAGACAGGGCACGAACACCGGGGAGCTGTTTTTT
TRBD1,TRBV3-1/TRBV3-2,few,TRBJ1-2,CASSLRDSYGYTF,TGTGCCAGCAGCCTCCGGGACAGCTATGGCTACACCTTC
NA,TRBV7-2,few,TRBJ1-4,CASSLEPGLKGEKLFF,TGTGCCAGCAGCTTAGAGCCAGGGTTGAAAGGTGAAAAACTGTTTTTT
TRBD1,TRBV7-2,NA,TRBJ1-1,CASSRQGNTEAFF,TGTGCCAGCAGCAGACAGGGGAACACTGAAGCTTTCTTT
NA,TRBV21-1,NA,TRBJ2-7,CASRKGGASSYEQYF,TGTGCCAGCAGAAAAGGTGGCGCTAGCTCCTACGAGCAGTACTTC
NA,TRBV13,NA,TRBJ1-4,CASSIAAGNEKLFF,TGTGCCAGCAGCATCGCGGCGGGTAATGAAAAACTGTTTTTT
NA,TRBV28,NA,TRBJ1-4,CASSSYLGAGNEKLFF,TGTGCCAGCAGTTCTTATTTAGGGGCAGGTAATGAAAAACTGTTTTTT
TRBD1,TRBV6-6,NA,TRBJ1-6,CASTKGQINNSPLHF,TGTGCCAGCACCAAGGGACAGATCAATAATTCACCCCTCCACTTT